A single sample gave rise to the 8 T cell receptor beta chains below, sequenced in a study of siplizumab effects on memory and regulatory T cells. The repertoire was sequenced with immunoSEQ multiplex PCR; TCRdb's copy has only in-frame clones and lacks some. The data show about 63,000 clones, with over 80% seen just once and 3.5% to 4% held by the top ten. Sequenced input: memory CD4+ T cells sorted from blood. The receptors originated from a human donor in good health.

J is TRBJ2-7 and V is TRBV11-2; D is perhaps TRBD1 (6 bases). Trimming took 1 base from V and 6 from J, leaving 13 bases between them. In germline, CDR1 is SGHAT, CDR2 FQNNGV. The length of the CDR3 is 14 residues. CDR3 residues: CASSLVTGIGEQYF. The CDR3 coding sequence is TGTGCCAGCAGCTTAGTTACAGGGATAGGCGAGCAGTACTTC. Complete variable domain (other parts from reference TRBV11-2 and TRBJ2-7): EAGVAQSPRYKIIEKRQSVAFWCNPISGHATLYWYQQILGQGPKLLIQFQNNGVVDDSQLPKDRFSAERLKGVDSTLKIQPAKLEDSAVYLCASSLVTGIGEQYFGPGTRLTVT.

The rearrangement uses TRBV5-1 and TRBJ2-1, with 7 bases that match TRBD2. There are 15 residues in the CDR3. The trim removed 0 bases at V and 5 bases at J, leaving 5 bases unmatched. The germline V gene has CDR1 SGHRS and CDR2 YFSETQ. This CDR3 is CASSLDPSGNNEQFF. The CDR3 nucleotides read TGCGCCAGCAGCTTGGATCCTAGCGGAAACAATGAGCAGTTCTTC.

Only one count was recorded for this clone. The V gene is TRBV19, the J gene TRBJ2-7; D assignment may be TRBD1 or TRBD2 (5 bases each). The CDR3 is made up of 15 amino acids. The germline gives CDR1 LNHDA, CDR2 SQIVND (reference sequence). Trimming took 5 bases from V and 4 from J, leaving 18 bases between them. CDR3 sequence reads: CASSPWTRGGYEQYF. The CDR3 bases are TGTGCCAGTAGTCCATGGACACGGGGTGGGTACGAGCAGTACTTC.

The chain links TRBV6-5 to TRBJ2-1; the D gene is possibly TRBD1 (7 bases). V was pared by 5 bases and J by 13 bases, with 18 bases between. The germline V gene has CDR1 MNHEY and CDR2 SVGAGI. The CDR3 spans 13 residues. The CDR3 loop is CASSLGGGGHQFF. CDR3 nucleotide sequence: TGTGCCAGCAGTCTAGGTGGAGGGGGCCATCAGTTCTTC.

The sample holds a few counts of this clone. The gene calls are TRBV7-3 and TRBJ2-2; D is perhaps TRBD2 (6 bases). Per germline, CDR1 SGHTA and CDR2 FQGTGA. The CDR3 is 13 residues long. Trimming stripped 3 bases from V and 4 bases from J, with 6 bases between. CDR3: CASSFGGTGELFF. The DNA for the CDR3 is TGTGCCAGCAGCTTCGGGGGCACCGGGGAGCTGTTTTTT.

The CDR3 nucleotides are TGTGCCAGCAGCCGCTCGGGGGCCGGGTTCTTGGGAGATACGCAGTATTTT. It codes for CASSRSGAGFLGDTQYF. The rearrangement uses TRBV5-4 and TRBJ2-3; TRBD1 or TRBD2 may be the D gene (6 bases each). Germline CDR1 SGHNT, CDR2 YYREEE (reference sequence). This CDR3 is built from 17 residues. V was shortened by 4 bases and J by 5 bases, with 23 bases between the two germline ends.

This clone showed up just a few times. The chain has TRBV18 and TRBJ2-2; 9 bases are shared with TRBD1. This CDR3 is built from 16 residues. Germline-derived CDR1 and CDR2 are KGHSH and LQKENI. The V segment lost 3 bases and the J segment 1 base; nucleotides outside the gene matches: 3. CDR3 nucleotides: TGTGCCAGCTCACCGCCGACAGGGGGGAACACCGGGGAGCTGTTTTTT. As protein: CASSPPTGGNTGELFF.

The V call is TRBV11-3, the J call TRBJ2-2; 11 bases agree with TRBD1. Trimming took 5 bases from V and 6 from J; bases not matched to a gene: 8. The CDR3 covers 16 residues. CDR1 SGHNT and CDR2 YENEEA come from the germline V gene. The CDR3 coding sequence is TGTGCCAGCAGCCCGGACAGGGGGCGGAATTCCGGGGAGCTGTTTTTT. Its protein is CASSPDRGRNSGELFF.